The source of this T cell receptor (beta chain) is a study of blood T cell repertoires in COVID-19. This CDR3 is built from 12 residues. After removal of 6 bases from V and 8 bases from J, the junction contained 5 bases not matched to a gene. Germline CDR1 is LGHDT and CDR2 is YNNKEL (reference sequence). Measured with immunoSEQ multiplex PCR; TCRdb has only the in-frame clones, and not every one. The sample holds some 330,000 clones; about nine tenths are singletons and the top ten take around 4.6%. In this sample, this clone turned up a few times. This chain links TRBV3-1 (or the pseudogene TRBV3-2) with TRBJ1-2, with 8 bases matching TRBD1. The sequenced material came from PBMCs or T cells enriched from blood (not recorded which). This sequence originates from a man aged 30 to 45 who had recovered from COVID-19. CDR3 DNA sequence: TGTGCCAGCAGGGAGACAGGGGAAGGCTACACCTTC. It codes for CASRETGEGYTF.